This T cell receptor (beta chain) was sequenced during a study of T-cell memory formation after mild COVID-19. In regard to this clonotype: Its antigen remains unidentified.

TCRdb re-derived calls from the 5' RACE reads in MiXCR, one entry per CDR3 protein. In the table there are 250,000 to 300,000 distinct CDR3 sequences, 16% of which are singletons. Study outcomes and limitations: Nothing confirmed that second-wave clones peaking on day 37 were specific for SARS-CoV-2. Pre-infection memory contained some responding clones, which suggested that cross-reactive memory had joined.

The CDR3 length is 17 residues. Germline trimming cut 0 bases from V and 6 bases from J; bases unmatched to any gene: 5. Per germline, CDR1 MNHEY and CDR2 SVGAGI. The chain uses TRBV6-5 and TRBJ2-7, with TRBD2 identical over 16 bases. The TCR sequence derives from a man aged 18 to 29 who had mild COVID-19 (a few samples of this study predate the infection). Cell type and time point are not known. Sequencing was carried out using PBMCs or a T cell subset sorted from them (not recorded which). The CDR3 nucleotides are TGTGCCAGCAGTTACTCCGGGACTAGCGGGGGGGCCTTCGAGCAGTACTTC. This translates into CASSYSGTSGGAFEQYF.